Presented here are 2 T cell receptor beta chains from one specimen sequenced in a study of shared clonotypes between healthy human individuals. The data were produced by immunoSEQ multiplex PCR, yet TCRdb's version contains in-frame clones alone and is incomplete. The table records under 600,000 clones, around three quarters of them present only once. Source material: PBMCs. The source is a woman aged 40 to 49 in good health. Some clones in this sample may be carry-over from other donors' samples.

In DNA form, the CDR3 reads TGTGCCAGCTCACCCACTGGCAGGCCCTCCTACGAGCAGTACTTC. This gives the protein CASSPTGRPSYEQYF. This rearrangement joins TRBV2 to TRBJ2-7; D unclear. The CDR3 has 15 residues. The germline V gene encodes CDR1 SNHLY and CDR2 FYNNEI. V was trimmed by 8 bases and J by 0 bases, leaving 17 bases between them.

The V gene is TRBV5-1, the J gene TRBJ1-1, with TRBD1 identical over 7 bases. From germline, CDR1 is SGHRS and CDR2 YFSETQ. Trimming removed 5 bases from V and 1 base from J; junction bases left unmatched: 5. This CDR3 spans 14 amino acids. The chain's CDR3 is CASSRDSENTEAFF. The CDR3 coding sequence is TGCGCCAGCAGTCGGGACAGTGAGAACACTGAAGCTTTCTTT.